Included here is one T cell receptor beta chain sequence, with context. Its antigen is still unknown. The table came from immunoSEQ multiplex PCR; TCRdb's copy has only in-frame clones and leaves some out. This sample has about 24,000 clones, with 60% to 80% found just once. The CDR3 has 15 amino acids. The V end was cut by 2 bases, the J end by 9 bases, with 17 bases between. Looked up from germline, CDR1 is KGHSH and CDR2 is LQKENI. The data were obtained in a study of STAT5B mutations in CD4+ large granular lymphocyte leukemia. General study points: Patient CD4-sorted repertoires stayed more clonal than healthy ones after leukemic-clone removal.

This chain links TRBV18 with TRBJ2-1; the D is unclear. This TCR was recovered from a human donor in good health. Sequenced input: CD4+ T cells from blood buffy coats. In DNA, the CDR3 is TGTGCCAGCTCACCAGAAAGGGTGGGTTATGGTGAGCAGTTCTTC. Translated: CASSPERVGYGEQFF.